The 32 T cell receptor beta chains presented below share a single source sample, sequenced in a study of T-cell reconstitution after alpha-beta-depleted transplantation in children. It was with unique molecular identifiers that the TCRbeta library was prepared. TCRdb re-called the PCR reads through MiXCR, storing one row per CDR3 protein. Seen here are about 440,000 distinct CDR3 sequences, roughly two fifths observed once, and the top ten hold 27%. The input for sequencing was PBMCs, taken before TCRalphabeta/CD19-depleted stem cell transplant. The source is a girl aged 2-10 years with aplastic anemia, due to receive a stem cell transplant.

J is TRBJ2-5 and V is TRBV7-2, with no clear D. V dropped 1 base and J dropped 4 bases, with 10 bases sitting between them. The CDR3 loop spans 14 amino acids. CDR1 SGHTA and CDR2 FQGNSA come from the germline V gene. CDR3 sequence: CASSLGTDPETQYF. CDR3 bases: TGTGCCAGCAGCTTAGGTACAGACCCAGAGACCCAGTACTTC.

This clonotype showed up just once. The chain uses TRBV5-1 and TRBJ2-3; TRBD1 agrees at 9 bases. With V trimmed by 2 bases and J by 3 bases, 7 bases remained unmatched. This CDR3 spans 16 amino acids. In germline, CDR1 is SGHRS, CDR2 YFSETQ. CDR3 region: CASSFSDRGETDTQYF. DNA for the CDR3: TGCGCCAGCAGCTTTTCCGACAGGGGGGAGACAGATACGCAGTATTTT.

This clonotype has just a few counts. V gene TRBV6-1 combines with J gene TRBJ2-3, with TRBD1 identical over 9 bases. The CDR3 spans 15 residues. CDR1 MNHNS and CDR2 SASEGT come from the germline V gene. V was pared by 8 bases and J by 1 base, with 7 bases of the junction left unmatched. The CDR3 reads CASGLNRGRTDTQYF. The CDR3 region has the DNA TGTGCCAGCGGGCTTAACAGGGGGCGCACAGATACGCAGTATTTT.

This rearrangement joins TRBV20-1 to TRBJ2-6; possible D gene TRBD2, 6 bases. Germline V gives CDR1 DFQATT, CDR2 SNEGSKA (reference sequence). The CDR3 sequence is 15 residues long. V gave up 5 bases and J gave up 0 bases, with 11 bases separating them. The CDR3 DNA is TGCAGTGCTCCGGGACTCTTCTCTGGGGCCAACGTCCTGACTTTC. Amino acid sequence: CSAPGLFSGANVLTF.

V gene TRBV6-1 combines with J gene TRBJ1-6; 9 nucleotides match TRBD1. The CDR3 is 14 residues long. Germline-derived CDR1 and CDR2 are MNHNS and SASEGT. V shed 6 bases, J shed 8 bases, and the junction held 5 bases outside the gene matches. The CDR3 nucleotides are TGTGCCAGCAGCATGGGACAGGGCTATTCACCCCTCCACTTT. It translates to CASSMGQGYSPLHF.

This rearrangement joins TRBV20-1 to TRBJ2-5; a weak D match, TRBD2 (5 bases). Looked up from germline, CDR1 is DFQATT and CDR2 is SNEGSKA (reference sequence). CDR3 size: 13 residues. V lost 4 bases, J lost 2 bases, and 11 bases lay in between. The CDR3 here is CSATPGIQETQYF. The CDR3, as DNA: TGCAGTGCTACGCCGGGGATACAAGAGACCCAGTACTTC.

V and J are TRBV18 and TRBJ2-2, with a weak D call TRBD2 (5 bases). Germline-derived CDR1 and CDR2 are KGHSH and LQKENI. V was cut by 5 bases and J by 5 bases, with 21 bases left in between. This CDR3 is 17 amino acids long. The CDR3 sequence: CASSGGSHGQRTGELFF. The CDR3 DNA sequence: TGTGCCAGCTCAGGAGGTTCCCACGGGCAGCGGACCGGGGAGCTGTTTTTT.

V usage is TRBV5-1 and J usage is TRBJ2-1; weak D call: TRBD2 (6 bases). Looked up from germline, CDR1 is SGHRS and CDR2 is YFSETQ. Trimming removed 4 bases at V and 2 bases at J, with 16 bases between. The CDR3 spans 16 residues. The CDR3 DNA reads TGCGCCAGCAGCCCGTCCGGGGAGGCAACCTACAATGAGCAGTTCTTC. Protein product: CASSPSGEATYNEQFF.

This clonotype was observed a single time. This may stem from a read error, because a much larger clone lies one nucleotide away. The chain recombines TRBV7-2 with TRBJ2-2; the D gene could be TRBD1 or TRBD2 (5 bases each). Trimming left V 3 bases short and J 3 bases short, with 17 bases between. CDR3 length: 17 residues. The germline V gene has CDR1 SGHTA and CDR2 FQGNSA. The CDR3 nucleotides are TGTGCCAGCAGCTTCAACCCCAGAGTGGGGGACACCGGGGAGCTGTTTTTT. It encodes CASSFNPRVGDTGELFF.

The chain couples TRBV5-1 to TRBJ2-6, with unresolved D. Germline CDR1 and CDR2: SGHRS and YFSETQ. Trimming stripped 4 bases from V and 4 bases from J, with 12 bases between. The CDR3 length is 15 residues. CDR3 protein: CASSPGSPGANVLTF. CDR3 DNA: TGCGCCAGCAGCCCGGGCAGTCCCGGGGCCAACGTCCTGACTTTC.

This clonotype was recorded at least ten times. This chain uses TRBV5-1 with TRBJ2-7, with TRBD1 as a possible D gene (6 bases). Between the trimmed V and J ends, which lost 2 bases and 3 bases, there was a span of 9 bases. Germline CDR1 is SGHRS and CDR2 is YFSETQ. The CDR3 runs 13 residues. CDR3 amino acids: CASSFGQNYEQYF. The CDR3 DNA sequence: TGCGCCAGCAGCTTTGGACAGAACTACGAGCAGTACTTC.

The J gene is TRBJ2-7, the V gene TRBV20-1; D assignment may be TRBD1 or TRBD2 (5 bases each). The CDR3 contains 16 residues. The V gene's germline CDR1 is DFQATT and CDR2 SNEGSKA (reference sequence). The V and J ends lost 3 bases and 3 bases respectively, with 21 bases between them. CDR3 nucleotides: TGCAGTGCTAGCGACCGGGACGGGCATTTCTACTACGAGCAGTACTTC. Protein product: CSASDRDGHFYYEQYF.

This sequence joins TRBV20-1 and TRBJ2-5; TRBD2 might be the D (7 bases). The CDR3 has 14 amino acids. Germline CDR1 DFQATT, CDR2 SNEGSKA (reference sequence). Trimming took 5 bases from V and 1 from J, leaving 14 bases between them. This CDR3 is CSAGGARTQETQYF. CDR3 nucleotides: TGCAGTGCTGGGGGGGCGAGGACCCAAGAGACCCAGTACTTC.

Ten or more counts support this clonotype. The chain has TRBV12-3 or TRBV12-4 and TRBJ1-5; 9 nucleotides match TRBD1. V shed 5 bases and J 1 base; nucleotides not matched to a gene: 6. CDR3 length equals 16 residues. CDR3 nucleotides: TGTGCCAGCAGTCCGGGGACAGGGTGGAGCAATCAGCCCCAGCATTTT. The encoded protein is CASSPGTGWSNQPQHF.

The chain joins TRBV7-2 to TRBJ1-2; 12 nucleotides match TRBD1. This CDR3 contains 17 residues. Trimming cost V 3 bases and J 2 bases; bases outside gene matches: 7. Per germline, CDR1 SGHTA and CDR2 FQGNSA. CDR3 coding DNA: TGTGCCAGCAGCTTCGGGACAGGGGGCGCCGGGAACTATGGCTACACCTTC. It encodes CASSFGTGGAGNYGYTF.

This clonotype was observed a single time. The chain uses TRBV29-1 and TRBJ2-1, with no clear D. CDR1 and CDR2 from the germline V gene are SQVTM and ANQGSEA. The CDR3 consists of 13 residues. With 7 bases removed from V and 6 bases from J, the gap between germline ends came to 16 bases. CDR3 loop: CSALWGKGNEQFF. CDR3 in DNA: TGCAGCGCCCTTTGGGGAAAAGGCAATGAGCAGTTCTTC.

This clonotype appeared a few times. CDR3 sequence (DNA): TGCGCCAGCAGCCAAGACCGGGACAGGGGCTCTGAAGCTTTCTTT. Protein: CASSQDRDRGSEAFF. The chain couples TRBV5-1 to TRBJ1-1, with 10 bases aligning to TRBD1. Trimming took 4 bases from V and 6 from J; bases not matched to a gene: 9. The germline CDR1 and CDR2 sequences are SGHRS and YFSETQ. This CDR3 has 15 amino acids.

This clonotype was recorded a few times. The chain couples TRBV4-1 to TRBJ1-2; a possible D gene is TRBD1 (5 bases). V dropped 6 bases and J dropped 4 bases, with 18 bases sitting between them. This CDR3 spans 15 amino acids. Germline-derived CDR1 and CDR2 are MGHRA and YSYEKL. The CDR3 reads CASSRQTGELYGYTF. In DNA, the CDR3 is TGCGCCAGCAGTCGACAGACTGGGGAACTCTATGGCTACACCTTC.

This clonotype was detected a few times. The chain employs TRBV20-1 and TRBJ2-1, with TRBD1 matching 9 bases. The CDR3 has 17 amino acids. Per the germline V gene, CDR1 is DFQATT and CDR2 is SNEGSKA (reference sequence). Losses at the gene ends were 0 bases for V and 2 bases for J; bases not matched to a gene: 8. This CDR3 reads CSARDKLRDRAYNEQFF. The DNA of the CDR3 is TGCAGTGCTAGAGATAAGCTCCGGGACAGGGCCTACAATGAGCAGTTCTTC.

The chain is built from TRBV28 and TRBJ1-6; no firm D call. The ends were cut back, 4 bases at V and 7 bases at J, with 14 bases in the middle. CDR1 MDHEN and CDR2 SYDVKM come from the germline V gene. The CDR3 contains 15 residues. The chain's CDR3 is CASSSLFVGNSPLHF. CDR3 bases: TGTGCCAGCAGTTCCCTTTTTGTCGGGAATTCACCCCTCCACTTT. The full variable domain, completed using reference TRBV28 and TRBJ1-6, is DVKVTQSSRYLVKRTGEKVFLECVQDMDHENMFWYRQDPGLGLRLIYFSYDVKMKEKGDIPEGYSVSREKKERFSLILESASTNQTSMYLCASSSLFVGNSPLHFGNGTRLTVT.

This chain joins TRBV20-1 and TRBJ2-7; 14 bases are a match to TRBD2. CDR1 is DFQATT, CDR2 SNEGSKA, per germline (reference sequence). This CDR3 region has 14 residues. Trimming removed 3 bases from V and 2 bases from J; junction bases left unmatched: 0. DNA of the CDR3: TGCAGTGCTAGGACTAGCGGGAGGGCCTACGAGCAGTACTTC. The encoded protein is CSARTSGRAYEQYF.

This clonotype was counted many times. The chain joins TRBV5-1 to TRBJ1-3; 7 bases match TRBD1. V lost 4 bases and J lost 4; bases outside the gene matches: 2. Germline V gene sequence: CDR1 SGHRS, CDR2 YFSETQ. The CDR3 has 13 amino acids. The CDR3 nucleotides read TGCGCCAGCAGCACAGGGGCCGGAAACACCATATATTTT. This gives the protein CASSTGAGNTIYF.

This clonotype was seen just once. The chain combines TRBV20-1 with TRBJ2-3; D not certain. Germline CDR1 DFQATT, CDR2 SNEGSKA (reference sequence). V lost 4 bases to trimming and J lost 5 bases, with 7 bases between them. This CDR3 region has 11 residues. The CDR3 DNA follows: TGCAGTGCTACCCAGTTAGATACGCAGTATTTT. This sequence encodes CSATQLDTQYF.

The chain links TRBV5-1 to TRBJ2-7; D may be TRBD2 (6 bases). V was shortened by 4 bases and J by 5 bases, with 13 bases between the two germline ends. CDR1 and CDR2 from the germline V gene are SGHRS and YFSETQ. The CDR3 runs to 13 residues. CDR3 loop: CASSPDSGNEQYF. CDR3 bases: TGCGCCAGCAGCCCAGATAGCGGAAACGAGCAGTACTTC.

The CDR3 loop reads CASSPPLTGGGTEAFF. The CDR3 DNA follows: TGCGCCAGCAGCCCGCCCTTGACAGGGGGAGGCACTGAAGCTTTCTTT. The chain recombines TRBV5-1 with TRBJ1-1, with 9 bases matching TRBD1. Per the germline V gene, CDR1 is SGHRS and CDR2 is YFSETQ. The CDR3 covers 16 residues. V shed 4 bases and J 4 bases; nucleotides not matched to a gene: 11.

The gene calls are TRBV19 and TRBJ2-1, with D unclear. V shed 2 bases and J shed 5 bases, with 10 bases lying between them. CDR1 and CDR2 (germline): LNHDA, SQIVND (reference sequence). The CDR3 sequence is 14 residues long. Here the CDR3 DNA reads TGTGCCAGTAGTATATTAGCTGAGAACAATGAGCAGTTCTTC. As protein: CASSILAENNEQFF.

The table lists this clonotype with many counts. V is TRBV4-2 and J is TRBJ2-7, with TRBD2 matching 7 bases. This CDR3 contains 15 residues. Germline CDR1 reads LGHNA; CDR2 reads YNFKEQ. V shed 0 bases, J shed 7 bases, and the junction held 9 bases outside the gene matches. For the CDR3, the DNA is TGTGCCAGCAGCCAAGAGACTAGCCTCGCCCTTGAGCAGTACTTC. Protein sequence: CASSQETSLALEQYF.

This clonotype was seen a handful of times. The DNA for the CDR3 is TGTGCCAGCAGTTACGGTGCAAATCAGCCCCAGCATTTT. The encoded protein is CASSYGANQPQHF. This rearrangement joins TRBV6-6 to TRBJ1-5, with unresolved D. This CDR3 has 13 amino acids. The germline V and J ends were trimmed by 2 bases and 4 bases, with 6 bases remaining between them. CDR1 is MNHNY, CDR2 SVGAGI, per germline (reference sequence).

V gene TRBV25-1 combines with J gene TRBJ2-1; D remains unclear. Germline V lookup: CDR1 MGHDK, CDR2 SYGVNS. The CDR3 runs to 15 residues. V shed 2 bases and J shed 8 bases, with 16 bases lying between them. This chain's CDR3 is CASSEGFPVSHEQFF. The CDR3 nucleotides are TGTGCCAGCAGTGAAGGGTTCCCGGTATCCCATGAGCAGTTCTTC. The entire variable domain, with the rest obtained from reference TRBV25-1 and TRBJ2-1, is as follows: EADIYQTPRYLVIGTGKKITLECSQTMGHDKMYWYQQDPGMELHLIHYSYGVNSTEKGDLSSESTVSRIRTEHFPLTLESARPSHTSQYLCASSEGFPVSHEQFFGPGTRLTVL.

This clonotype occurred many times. The CDR3 spells CASSGVNRGAYEQYF. As DNA, the CDR3 is TGCGCCAGCAGTGGGGTGAACAGGGGGGCTTACGAGCAGTACTTC. The genes are TRBV10-2 and TRBJ2-7; TRBD1 matches at 8 bases. This CDR3 is 15 amino acids long. Germline V lookup: CDR1 WSHSY, CDR2 SAAADI. J lost 4 bases, V lost 4 bases, and 9 bases had no gene match.

The chain's CDR3 is CASSSEAGGPGEQYF. As DNA, the CDR3 is TGTGCCAGCAGCTCAGAAGCGGGAGGCCCAGGAGAGCAGTACTTC. J is TRBJ2-7 and V is TRBV2, with 9 bases lining up with TRBD2. CDR1 SNHLY and CDR2 FYNNEI come from the germline V gene. The CDR3 extends over 15 amino acids. With V trimmed by 6 bases and J by 7 bases, 13 bases remained unmatched.

The CDR3 here is CSAIEQGGSPLHF. CDR3 coding DNA: TGCAGTGCTATTGAACAGGGCGGTTCACCCCTCCACTTT. This chain links TRBV20-1 with TRBJ1-6, with D possibly TRBD1 on 6 matching bases. Trimming took off 4 bases at V and 9 bases at J, with 13 bases between the two ends. Germline V gene sequence: CDR1 DFQATT, CDR2 SNEGSKA (reference sequence). This CDR3 comprises 13 residues.